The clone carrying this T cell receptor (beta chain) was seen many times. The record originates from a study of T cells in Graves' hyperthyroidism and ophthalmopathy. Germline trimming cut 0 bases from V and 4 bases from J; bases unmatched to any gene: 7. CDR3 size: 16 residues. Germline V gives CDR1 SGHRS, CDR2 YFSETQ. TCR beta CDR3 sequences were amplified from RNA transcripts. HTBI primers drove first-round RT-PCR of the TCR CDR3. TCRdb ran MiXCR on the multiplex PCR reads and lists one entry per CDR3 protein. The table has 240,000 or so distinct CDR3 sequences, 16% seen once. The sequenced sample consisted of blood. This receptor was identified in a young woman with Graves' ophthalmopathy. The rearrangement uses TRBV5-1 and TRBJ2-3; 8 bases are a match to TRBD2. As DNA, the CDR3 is TGCGCCAGCAGCTTGGAAAGCGGGAGTATCGCAGATACGCAGTATTTT. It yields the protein CASSLESGSIADTQYF.